The rows below give T cell receptor beta chains drawn from one sample of a study of early T cells in non-severe SARS-CoV-2 infection. One entry per CDR3 protein, called by TCRdb with MiXCR from the 5' RACE reads. The data contain 90,000 to 120,000 distinct CDR3 sequences, 11% of them seen just once; the ten biggest clones take up about 8.1%. Specimen: whole blood. These receptors were obtained from an adult who was a healthcare worker with PCR-confirmed SARS-CoV-2 infection or an uninfected control (not recorded which). Both conserved end residues are part of each CDR3. A D gene is named only where the DNA matches it firmly. A row's size may be missing; if present it is once, few, many or a size class.

V gene	D gene	J gene	clone size	CDR3 protein	CDR3 DNA
TRBV5-5	NA	TRBJ2-1	few	CASSSGREQFF	TGTGCCAGCAGCTCAGGGAGAGAGCAGTTCTTC
TRBV7-8	NA	TRBJ2-3	medium-sized	CAAGLGVQRTDTQYF	TGTGCCGCGGGATTGGGGGTCCAACGCACAGATACGCAGTATTTT
TRBV6-2/TRBV6-3	NA	TRBJ1-5	NA	CASSYEGISPPQHF	TGTGCCAGCAGTTACGAGGGGATTTCCCCGCCCCAGCATTTT
TRBV18	NA	TRBJ1-1	few	CASSLTGTSEAFF	TGTGCCAGCTCACTAACCGGGACGTCTGAAGCTTTCTTT
TRBV20-1	NA	TRBJ2-7	many	CSASGGVGRTEQYF	TGCAGTGCTTCCGGAGGGGTGGGGCGGACCGAGCAGTACTTC
TRBV7-2	NA	TRBJ2-7	many	CASSKQGREQYF	TGTGCCAGCAGCAAACAGGGCAGGGAGCAGTACTTC
TRBV7-9	TRBD1	TRBJ1-1	many	CASSPRDSRTEAFF	TGTGCCAGCAGCCCCCGGGACAGTCGGACTGAAGCTTTCTTT
TRBV7-3	NA	TRBJ2-1	few	CASSLGGQEQFF	TGTGCCAGCAGCCTCGGCGGGCAGGAGCAGTTCTTC
TRBV3-1	NA	TRBJ2-5	NA	CASSQGQTQYF	TGTGCCAGCAGCCAAGGCCAGACCCAGTACTTC
TRBV6-2/TRBV6-3	TRBD2	TRBJ2-7	NA	CASTGTSGRSSYEQYF	TGTGCCAGCACCGGGACTAGCGGTCGTAGCTCCTACGAGCAGTACTTC
TRBV7-9	NA	TRBJ1-2	NA	CASSLEVVGADGYTF	TGTGCCAGCAGCTTAGAAGTCGTAGGAGCAGATGGCTACACCTTC
TRBV12-3/TRBV12-4	NA	TRBJ1-4	NA	CASSRLRGGEKLFF	TGTGCCAGCAGTCGCTTGAGGGGAGGAGAAAAACTGTTTTTT
TRBV29-1	TRBD1	TRBJ2-7	few	CSVIQGDEVYEQYF	TGCAGCGTTATACAGGGGGATGAGGTTTACGAGCAGTACTTC
TRBV9	NA	TRBJ2-3	few	CASSGQIYTDTQYF	TGTGCCAGCAGCGGACAGATATACACAGATACGCAGTATTTT
TRBV3-1	NA	TRBJ2-1	few	CASSQNWRTDNEQFF	TGTGCCAGCAGCCAAAACTGGAGGACGGACAATGAGCAGTTCTTC
TRBV4-1	TRBD2	TRBJ2-1	NA	CASSQEIRLAMGEQFF	TGCGCCAGCAGCCAAGAGATACGACTAGCGATGGGTGAGCAGTTCTTC
TRBV2	NA	TRBJ1-5	many	CASRREEGQPQHF	TGTGCCAGCCGCAGGGAAGAAGGTCAGCCCCAGCATTTT
TRBV9	TRBD1	TRBJ2-2	many	CASSAQGANTGELFF	TGTGCCAGCAGCGCACAGGGGGCCAACACCGGGGAGCTGTTTTTT
TRBV7-2	NA	TRBJ2-5	NA	CASSLRQGGETQYF	TGTGCCAGCAGCTTACGACAGGGAGGGGAGACCCAGTACTTC
TRBV4-3	NA	TRBJ2-7	many	CASSQDRSGVYEQYF	TGCGCCAGCAGCCAAGATAGGTCGGGGGTGTACGAGCAGTACTTC
TRBV19	TRBD2	TRBJ2-2	many	CASSPRSGRVRGGELFF	TGTGCCAGTAGCCCGAGGAGCGGGAGGGTTCGGGGCGGGGAGCTGTTTTTT
TRBV9	NA	TRBJ2-7	few	CASSVDQGRYEQYF	TGTGCCAGCAGCGTAGACCAGGGAAGGTACGAGCAGTACTTC
TRBV14	NA	TRBJ2-2	many	CASSQGPNTGELFF	TGTGCCAGCAGCCAAGGGCCAAACACCGGGGAGCTGTTTTTT
TRBV14	NA	TRBJ1-1	NA	CASSPSRYRENTEAFF	TGTGCCAGCAGTCCTTCCCGATACAGGGAAAACACTGAAGCTTTCTTT